The source of this TCR beta chain is a study of beta chain features in type 1 diabetes (dated by TCRdb to 2017 to 2018). Study-wide context: Mean age, gender distribution, total cell number and subset yield did not differ between patients and healthy donors. The study compared TCRB repertoires of sorted circulating CD4+ T cell subsets between recently diagnosed type 1 diabetes patients and matched healthy donors. Regulatory and stem cell-like memory subsets were obtained from only 8 patients and roughly 8 healthy donors, while naive and central memory subsets were obtained from all 30 or so donors. A total of over 95,000,000 sorted cells were examined across all samples, and RNA yield correlated strongly with the number of cells per subset. On the study overall, not on this receptor specifically: Only small numbers of individuals were included in the HLA sub-analyses, which left unresolved whether HLA type had any influence on TCRB rearrangement. Type 1 diabetes patients showed a moderate but significant shortening of TCRB CDR3 length in all four CD4+ subsets. At VDJ recombination sites, patients with type 1 diabetes made fewer insertions and deleted more nucleotides, a pattern implying thymic rearrangement abnormalities. Naive, central memory and regulatory TCRB repertoires appeared to be more similar among patients than among healthy donors. Because cDNA rather than genomic DNA was sequenced, highly expressing activated cells could have been over-represented, although no difference in activation and CD3 levels was found between groups. Shorter templates might be favored by PCR, yet because patient and control samples were amplified and corrected together, any such skew would affect both groups equally.

Taken from cysteine to phenylalanine, the CDR3 has 10 residues. The only DNA kept is the CDR3, 30 bases in frame from the first base. The junction shows trimming of 7 bases on V and 16 bases on J, plus 15 bases between the germline ends. The germline V gene yields SGHTS for CDR1 and YDEGEE for CDR2. All of the isolated RNA was reverse transcribed with the High Capacity cDNA Reverse Transcription Kit, so expressed TCRB transcripts were sequenced. Deep immunoSEQ sequencing was applied to naive, central memory and regulatory T cell samples, giving an average of about 3.6 million total reads per sample. Sorted cells were lysed in RLT buffer and RNA was extracted with DNase-treated RNeasy Micro or Mini kits, depending on cell number. To prevent cross-contamination, each cell subset was processed individually, whereas patient and healthy donor samples were processed jointly. The immunoSEQ multiplex PCR was used to amplify TCRB sequences from cDNA, yielding 87-bp fragments that span the CDR3 region. The amplicons were sequenced using the Illumina HiSeq platform. Regarding the original processing steps: Synthetic template baselines were used to correct PCR bias computationally, reads within Hamming distance 2 were collapsed together, and singletons that could not be merged were discarded. Reads were aligned to IMGT to assign V, D and J genes, CDR3 length, and insertions or deletions at six rearrangement sites. Within each subset, clonotype counts were normalized to the number of sorted cells before true diversity and Gini coefficients were calculated with the tcR R package. Repertoire sharing was quantified using the overlap coefficient calculated on TCRB nucleotide sequences. TCRdb carries this immuneACCESS record with in-frame sequences only. Its versions omit some clonotypes, under half of them owing to an unresolved V gene in the studies checked, with the rest unexplained. For V, J and clone size, that table is used; D and trimming come from the DNA. The sample table records hundreds of thousands of clones; roughly 8% of these occur just once. The ten largest account for less than 0.5% of the sample.

This clone was recorded many times. The antigen this receptor binds is unknown. Base qualities are not at hand, and no much larger clone is one base apart. From each donor, a single peripheral blood sample of 100 to 150 mL on average was drawn into heparinised tubes. Naive, central memory, regulatory and stem cell-like memory CD4+ T cells were sorted on a BD FACSAria II using a panel including CD45RO, CCR7, CD25, CD127, CD95 and CD27. All sorted populations exceeded 95% purity. PBMCs were separated immediately by Lymphoprep density gradient centrifugation and were stained directly, without being cultured. To minimize batch effects, samples were stained and sorted in pairs, one healthy donor with one patient per experiment.

This chain is built from TRBV5-8 and TRBJ2-4; the D segment cannot be called with confidence. The sequencing input was central memory CD4+ T cells from blood. This clonotype was obtained from a woman younger than 35 in good health. The CDR3 here reads CASYEVLQYF. The bases are TGTGCCAGCTATGAGGTCCTACAATACTTC.